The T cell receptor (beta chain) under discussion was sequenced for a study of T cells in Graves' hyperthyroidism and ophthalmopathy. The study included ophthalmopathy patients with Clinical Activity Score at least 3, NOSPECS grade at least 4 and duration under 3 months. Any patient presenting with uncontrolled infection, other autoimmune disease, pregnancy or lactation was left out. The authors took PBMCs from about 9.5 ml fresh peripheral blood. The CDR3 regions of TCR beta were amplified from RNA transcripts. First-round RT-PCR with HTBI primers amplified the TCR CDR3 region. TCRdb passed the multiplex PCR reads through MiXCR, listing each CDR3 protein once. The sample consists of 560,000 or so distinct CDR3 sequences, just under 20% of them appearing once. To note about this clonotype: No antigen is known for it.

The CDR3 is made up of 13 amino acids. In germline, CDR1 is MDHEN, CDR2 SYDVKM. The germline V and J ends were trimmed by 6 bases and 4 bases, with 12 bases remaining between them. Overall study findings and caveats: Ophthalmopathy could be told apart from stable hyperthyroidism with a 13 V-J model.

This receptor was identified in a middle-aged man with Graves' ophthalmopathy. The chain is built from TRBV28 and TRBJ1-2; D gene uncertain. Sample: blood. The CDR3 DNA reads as TGTGCCAGCAGCCGTAAAGCCCCCTATGGCTACACCTTC. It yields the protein CASSRKAPYGYTF.